The 14 T cell receptor beta chains below come from one sample, sequenced in a study of neurological immune-mediated disorders. The time point was: longitudinal time-point 3. MiXCR, run by TCRdb on the 5' RACE reads, gives a single entry per CDR3 protein. This table holds approximately 50,000 distinct CDR3 sequences, roughly 7.7% found once. The specimen was PBMCs. Receptors originate from a woman between 40 and 50 years old in good health.

This clonotype occurred many times. The gene calls are TRBV20-1 and TRBJ1-2; no clear D gene. Germline CDR1 is DFQATT and CDR2 is SNEGSKA (reference sequence). CDR3 length: 11 residues. Trimming took off 2 bases at V and 8 bases at J, with 9 bases between the two ends. The CDR3 bases are TGCAGTGCTAGAATGGCCAACGGCTACACCTTC. The encoded protein is CSARMANGYTF.

This clonotype was found many times. The genes are TRBV20-1 and TRBJ1-2, with D possibly TRBD1 on 5 matching bases. The V gene lost 0 bases and the J gene lost 4 bases, with 21 bases spanning the gap. Germline values: CDR1 DFQATT, CDR2 SNEGSKA (reference sequence). There are 17 residues in the CDR3. The CDR3, as DNA: TGCAGTGCTAGAGATGGAGTGTGGCAGGGAGGAGGCTATGGCTACACCTTC. Its translation: CSARDGVWQGGGYGYTF.

This clonotype was seen repeatedly, ten times or more. This rearrangement joins TRBV20-1 to TRBJ1-2; D is undetermined. CDR3 length: 14 amino acids. V was clipped by 6 bases and J by 2 bases, with 16 bases between them. The germline V gene has CDR1 DFQATT and CDR2 SNEGSKA (reference sequence). CDR3 in amino acids: CSAPPLVGNYGYTF. DNA for the CDR3: TGCAGTGCCCCTCCCTTAGTGGGAAACTATGGCTACACCTTC.

This clonotype was observed many times. The chain combines TRBV6-2 or TRBV6-3 with TRBJ1-1, with 9 positions matching TRBD1. CDR3 size: 15 residues. The V gene's germline CDR1 is MNHEY and CDR2 SVGEGT. With 4 bases clipped from V and 4 bases from J, the junction kept 7 bases outside the gene matches. The CDR3 region has the DNA TGTGCCAGCAGTTCCCCTGGACAGGGGTCCACTGAAGCTTTCTTT. This encodes CASSSPGQGSTEAFF.

This clonotype was detected only a few times. V gene TRBV20-1 combines with J gene TRBJ2-7; D is possibly TRBD2 (5 bases). This CDR3 comprises 11 residues. CDR1 is DFQATT and CDR2 is SNEGSKA in the germline V gene (reference sequence). Deletions cut 5 bases from V and 6 bases from J, with 11 bases between. The CDR3 is CSARTALEQYF. The CDR3 DNA reads as TGCAGTGCTCGGACTGCGCTCGAGCAGTACTTC.

This clonotype has ten or more counts. This chain uses TRBV12-3 or TRBV12-4 with TRBJ1-1; tentatively, D is TRBD1 (6 bases). This CDR3 comprises 14 residues. V was pared by 7 bases and J by 1 base, with 13 bases between. CDR3 sequence reads: CASTLGHSNTEAFF. Written as DNA, the CDR3 is TGTGCCAGCACCTTGGGACACTCGAACACTGAAGCTTTCTTT.

This clonotype was counted many times. The rearrangement joins TRBV29-1 to TRBJ2-5; no firm D call. The CDR3 runs to 10 residues. Germline CDR1 and CDR2: SQVTM and ANQGSEA. The V end lost 3 bases, the J end lost 5 bases, and 4 bases lay between the germline ends. The CDR3 DNA reads TGCAGCGTTGAGGGCGAGACCCAGTACTTC. Translating gives CSVEGETQYF.

This clonotype has ten or more counts. This chain connects TRBV29-1 to TRBJ2-1; maybe TRBD2 (6 bases). Trimming took off 3 bases at V and 5 bases at J, with 11 bases between the two ends. The V gene's germline CDR1 is SQVTM and CDR2 ANQGSEA. The CDR3 has 13 amino acids. The CDR3 loop is CSVEGGEHNEQFF. DNA of the CDR3: TGCAGCGTTGAGGGCGGGGAGCACAATGAGCAGTTCTTC.

This clonotype was seen repeatedly, ten times or more. This chain connects TRBV10-3 to TRBJ1-2; TRBD1 aligns across 8 bases. The trim removed 2 bases at V and 4 bases at J, leaving 12 bases unmatched. CDR3 length: 17 residues. In germline, CDR1 is ENHRY, CDR2 SYGVKD. CDR3 nucleotides: TGTGCCATCAGTGAGACCCTCTTCCAGGGGGCGCGCTATGGCTACACCTTC. It is translated as CAISETLFQGARYGYTF.

The CDR3 DNA is TGCAGCTCCTCACGAGGGGCTTTCTTT. It codes for CSSSRGAFF. V gene TRBV29-1 combines with J gene TRBJ1-1; D uncertain. The ends were cut back, 8 bases at V and 11 bases at J, with 12 bases in the middle. In germline, CDR1 is SQVTM, CDR2 ANQGSEA. The CDR3 has 9 amino acids.

This clonotype was recorded many times. V gene TRBV7-2 combines with J gene TRBJ1-4; D may be TRBD1 (6 bases). Germline V gives CDR1 SGHTA, CDR2 FQGNSA. V lost 3 bases to trimming and J lost 8 bases, with 13 bases between them. This CDR3 contains 14 residues. CDR3 loop: CASSFTGSGEKLFF. The CDR3 coding sequence is TGTGCCAGCAGCTTCACAGGGTCTGGGGAAAAACTGTTTTTT. Full variable domain (missing parts from reference TRBV7-2 and TRBJ1-4): GAGVSQSPSNKVTEKGKDVELRCDPISGHTALYWYRQSLGQGLEFLIYFQGNSAPDKSGLPSDRFSAERTGGSVSTLTIQRTQQEDSAVYLCASSFTGSGEKLFFGSGTQLSVL.

This clonotype came up once. Compared with germline, one end of the junction differs, possibly owing to a read error. The chain combines TRBV20-1 with TRBJ1-5; no firm D call. This CDR3 is 14 amino acids long. CDR1 is DFQATT and CDR2 is SNEGSKA in the germline V gene (reference sequence). In DNA form, the CDR3 reads TGCAGTGTTAGAGATTTTACAGCGCGTCAGCCACAGCATTTT. It is translated as CSVRDFTARQPQHF.

This clonotype was seen ten or more times. The gene calls are TRBV24-1 and TRBJ2-2; D unresolved. The V gene lost 4 bases and the J gene lost 2 bases, with 4 bases spanning the gap. CDR3 length equals 13 residues. Germline V gene data show CDR1 as KGHDR and CDR2 as SFDVKD. CDR3 bases: TGTGCCACCAGTGAAACAAACACCGGGGAGCTGTTTTTT. It is translated as CATSETNTGELFF.

This clonotype was observed many times. The DNA of the CDR3 is TGCGCCAGCAGCTTGGCGCCAGGGGCTGAGACTGAAGCTTTCTTT. Encoded protein: CASSLAPGAETEAFF. This chain joins TRBV5-1 and TRBJ1-1, with D tentatively TRBD1 (6 bases). Germline assignment: CDR1 SGHRS and CDR2 YFSETQ. The germline V and J ends were trimmed by 0 bases and 5 bases, with 14 bases remaining between them. The CDR3 runs 15 residues.